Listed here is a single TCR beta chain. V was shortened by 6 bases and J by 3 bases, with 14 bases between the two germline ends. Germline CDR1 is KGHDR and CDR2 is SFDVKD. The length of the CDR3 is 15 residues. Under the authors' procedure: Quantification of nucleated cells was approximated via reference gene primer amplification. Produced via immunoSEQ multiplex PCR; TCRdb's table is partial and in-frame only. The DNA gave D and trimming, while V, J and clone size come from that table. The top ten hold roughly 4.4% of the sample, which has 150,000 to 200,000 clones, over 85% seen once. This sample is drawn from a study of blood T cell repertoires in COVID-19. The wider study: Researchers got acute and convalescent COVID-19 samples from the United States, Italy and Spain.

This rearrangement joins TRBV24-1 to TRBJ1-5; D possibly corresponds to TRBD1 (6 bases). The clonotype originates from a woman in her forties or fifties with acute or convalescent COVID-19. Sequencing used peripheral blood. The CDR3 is CATSNSQGNNQPQHF. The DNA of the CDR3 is TGTGCCACCAGTAACTCACAGGGAAACAATCAGCCCCAGCATTTT.